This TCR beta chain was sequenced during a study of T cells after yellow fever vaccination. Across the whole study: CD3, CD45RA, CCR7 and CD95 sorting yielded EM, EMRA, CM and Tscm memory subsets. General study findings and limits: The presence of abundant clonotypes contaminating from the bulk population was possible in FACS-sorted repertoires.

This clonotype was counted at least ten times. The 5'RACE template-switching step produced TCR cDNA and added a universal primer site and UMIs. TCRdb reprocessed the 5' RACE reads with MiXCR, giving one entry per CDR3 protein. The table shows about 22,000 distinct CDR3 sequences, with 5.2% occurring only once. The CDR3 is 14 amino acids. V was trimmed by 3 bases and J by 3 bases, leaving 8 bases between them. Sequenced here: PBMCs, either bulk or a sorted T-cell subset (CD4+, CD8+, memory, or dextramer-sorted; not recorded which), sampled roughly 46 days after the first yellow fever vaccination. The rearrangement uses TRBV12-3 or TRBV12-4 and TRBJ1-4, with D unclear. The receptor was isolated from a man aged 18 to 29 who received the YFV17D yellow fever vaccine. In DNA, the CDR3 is TGTGCCAGCAGTTTTTGGGGATCTAATGAAAAACTGTTTTTT. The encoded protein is CASSFWGSNEKLFF.